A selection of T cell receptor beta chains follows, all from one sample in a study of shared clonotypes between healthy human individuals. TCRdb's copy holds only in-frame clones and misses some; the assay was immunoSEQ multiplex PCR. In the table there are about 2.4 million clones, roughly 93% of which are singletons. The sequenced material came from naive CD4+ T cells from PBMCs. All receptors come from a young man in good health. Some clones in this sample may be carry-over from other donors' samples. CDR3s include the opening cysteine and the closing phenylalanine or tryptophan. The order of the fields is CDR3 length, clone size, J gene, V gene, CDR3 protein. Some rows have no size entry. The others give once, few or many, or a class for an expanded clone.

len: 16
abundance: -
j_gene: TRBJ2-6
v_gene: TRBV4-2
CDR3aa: CASSPLDFSGANVLTF

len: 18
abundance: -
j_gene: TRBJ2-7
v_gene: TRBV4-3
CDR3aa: CASSQDRGRAGASYEQYF

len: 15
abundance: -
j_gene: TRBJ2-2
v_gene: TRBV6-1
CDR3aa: CATSIDPTNTGELFF

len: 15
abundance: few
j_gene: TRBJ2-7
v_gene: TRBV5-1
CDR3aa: CASSLAAGGPHEQYF

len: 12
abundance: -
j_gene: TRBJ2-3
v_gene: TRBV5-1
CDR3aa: CASSPDSGPQYF

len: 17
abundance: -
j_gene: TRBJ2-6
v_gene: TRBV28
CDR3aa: CASSLAGVGTGANVLTF

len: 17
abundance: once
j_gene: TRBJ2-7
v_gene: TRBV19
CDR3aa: CASSSPRASGRRSEQYF

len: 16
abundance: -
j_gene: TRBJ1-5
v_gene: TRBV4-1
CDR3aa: CASSQDDRAHNQPQHF

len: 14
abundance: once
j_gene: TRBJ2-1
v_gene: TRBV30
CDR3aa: CAWTPGTGGNEQFF

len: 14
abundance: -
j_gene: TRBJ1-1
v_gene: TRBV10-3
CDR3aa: CAISESSGGAEAFF

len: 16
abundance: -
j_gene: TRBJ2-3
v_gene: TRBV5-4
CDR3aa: CALRSRGVRSTDTQYF

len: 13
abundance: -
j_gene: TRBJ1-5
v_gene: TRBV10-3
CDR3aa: CAIRRGLDQPQHF

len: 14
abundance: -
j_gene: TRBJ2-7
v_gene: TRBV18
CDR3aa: CASSPPAFPAGGNF

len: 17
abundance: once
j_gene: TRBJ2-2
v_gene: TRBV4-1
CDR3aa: CASSPRPGGAWTGELFF

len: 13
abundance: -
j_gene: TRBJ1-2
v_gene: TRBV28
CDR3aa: CASSSGNNYGYTF

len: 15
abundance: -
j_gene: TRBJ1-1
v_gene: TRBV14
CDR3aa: CASSLQQGLNTEAFF

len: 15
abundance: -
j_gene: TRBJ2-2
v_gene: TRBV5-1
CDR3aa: CASSLRGEYTGELFF

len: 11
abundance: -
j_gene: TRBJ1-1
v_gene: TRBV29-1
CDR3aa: CSSTGSTEAFF

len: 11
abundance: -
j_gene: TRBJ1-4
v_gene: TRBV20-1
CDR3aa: CSASYWGKLFF

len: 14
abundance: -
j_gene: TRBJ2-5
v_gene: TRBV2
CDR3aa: CASSDSEYQETQYF

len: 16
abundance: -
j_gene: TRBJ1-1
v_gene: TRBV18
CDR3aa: CASSPQDRVENTEAFF

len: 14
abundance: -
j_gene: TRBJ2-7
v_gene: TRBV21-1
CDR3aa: CASSKGGRGNEQYF

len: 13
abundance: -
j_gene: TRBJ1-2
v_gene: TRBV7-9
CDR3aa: CASSLGNLYGYTF

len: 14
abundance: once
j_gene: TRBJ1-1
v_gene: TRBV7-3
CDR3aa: CASSLNRGNTEAFF

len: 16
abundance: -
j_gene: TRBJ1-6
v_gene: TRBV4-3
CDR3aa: CASSQEGGRGNSPLHF

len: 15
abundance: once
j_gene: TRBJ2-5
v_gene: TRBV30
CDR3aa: CAWGPGGTSAETQYF

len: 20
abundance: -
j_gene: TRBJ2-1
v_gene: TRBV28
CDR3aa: CASLKEGLAGGPPGDNEQFF

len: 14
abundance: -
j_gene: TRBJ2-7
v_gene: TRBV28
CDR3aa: CASKWRRNSYEQYF

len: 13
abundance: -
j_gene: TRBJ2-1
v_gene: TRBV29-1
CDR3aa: CSVWTSGTDEQFF

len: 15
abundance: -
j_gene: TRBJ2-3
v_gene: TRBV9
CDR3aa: CASSADRVSTDTQYF

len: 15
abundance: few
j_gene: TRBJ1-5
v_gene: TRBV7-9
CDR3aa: CASSQTEGRNQPQHF

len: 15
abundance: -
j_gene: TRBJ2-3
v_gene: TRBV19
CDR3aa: CASSIGLAGTDTQYF

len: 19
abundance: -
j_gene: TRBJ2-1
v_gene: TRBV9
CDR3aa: CASSVQPSGSTRSYNEQFF

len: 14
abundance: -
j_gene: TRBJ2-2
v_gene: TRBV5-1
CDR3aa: CASSLDPHTGELFF

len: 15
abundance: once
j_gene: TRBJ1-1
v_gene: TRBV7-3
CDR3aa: CASSFSGLGYTEAFF

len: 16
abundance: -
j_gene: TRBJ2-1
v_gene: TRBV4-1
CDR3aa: CASSQDRGTGANEQFF

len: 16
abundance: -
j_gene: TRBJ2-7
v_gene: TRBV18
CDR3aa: CASSYQVGQGEVEQYF

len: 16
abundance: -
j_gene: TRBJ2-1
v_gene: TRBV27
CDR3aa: CASSLLLAGGRNEQFF

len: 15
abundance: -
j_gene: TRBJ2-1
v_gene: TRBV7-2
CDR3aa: CASSLTSGTYNEQFF

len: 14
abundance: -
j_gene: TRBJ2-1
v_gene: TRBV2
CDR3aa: CASEGGQGGNEQFF

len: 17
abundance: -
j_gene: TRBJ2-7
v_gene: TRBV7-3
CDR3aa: CASRKGGAGDQAGEQYF

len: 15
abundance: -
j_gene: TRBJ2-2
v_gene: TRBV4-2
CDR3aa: CASTPGTTNTGELFF

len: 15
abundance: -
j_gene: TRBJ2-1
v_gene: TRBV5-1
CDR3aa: CASSLLAGVTNEQFF

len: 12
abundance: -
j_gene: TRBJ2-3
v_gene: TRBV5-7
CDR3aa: CASHKSTDTQYF

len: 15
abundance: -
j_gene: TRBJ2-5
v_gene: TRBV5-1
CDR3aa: CASTLSGTSEETQYF

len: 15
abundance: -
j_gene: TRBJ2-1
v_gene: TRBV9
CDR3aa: CASSVELAGVHEQFF